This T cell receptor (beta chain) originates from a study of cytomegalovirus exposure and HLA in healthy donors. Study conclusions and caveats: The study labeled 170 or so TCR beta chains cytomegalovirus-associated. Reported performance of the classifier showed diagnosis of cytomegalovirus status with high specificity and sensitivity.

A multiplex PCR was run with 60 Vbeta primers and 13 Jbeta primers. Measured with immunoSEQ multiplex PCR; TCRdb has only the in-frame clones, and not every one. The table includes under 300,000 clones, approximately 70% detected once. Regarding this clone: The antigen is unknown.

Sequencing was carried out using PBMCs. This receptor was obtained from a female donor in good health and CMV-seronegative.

CDR3 nucleotide sequence: TGTGCCAGCAGCCAAGGTTGGACAGGCCCCGAAAAACTGTTTTTT. Translation: CASSQGWTGPEKLFF. The chain recombines TRBV14 with TRBJ1-4; 7 bases match TRBD1. Per the germline V gene, CDR1 is SGHDN and CDR2 is FVKESK. The V and J ends lost 1 base and 8 bases, in that order; junction bases with no gene match: 7. This CDR3 contains 15 residues.